This is a list of T cell receptor beta chains from one sample in a study of CD8+ T cells in alopecia areata. TCRdb keeps only in-frame clones here, not all; method: immunoSEQ multiplex PCR. The sample includes about 190,000 clones, approximately 59% of them seen just once. The sequenced sample was CD4+ T cells sorted from blood, obtained at week 0. Receptor source: a human donor with alopecia areata. The CDR3 runs from the conserved cysteine through the conserved F or W. D genes are given only for firm matches. A clone size is listed for some rows: how often the clone was seen (once, few, many), or a class if it is expanded.

CDR3 DNA: TGCAGCGTTGAAGTGGACCGGGGGGGTTACTATGGCTACACCTTC
CDR3 protein: CSVEVDRGGYYGYTF
V gene: TRBV29-1
D gene: NA
clone size: NA
J gene: TRBJ1-2

CDR3 DNA: TGCAGCGTTGAAGGCGGGGGCCTCTCCTACAATGAGCAGTTCTTC
CDR3 protein: CSVEGGGLSYNEQFF
V gene: TRBV29-1
D gene: NA
clone size: NA
J gene: TRBJ2-1

CDR3 DNA: TGTGCCAGCAGTGGGATAGGTTATGGCTACACCTTC
CDR3 protein: CASSGIGYGYTF
V gene: TRBV2
D gene: NA
clone size: NA
J gene: TRBJ1-2

CDR3 DNA: TGTGCCAGCAGGGGACAGGGAGGGTATGGCTACACCTTC
CDR3 protein: CASRGQGGYGYTF
V gene: TRBV2
D gene: TRBD1
clone size: NA
J gene: TRBJ1-2

CDR3 DNA: TGTGCCAGCAGTCTAGACAGACCCAATCAGCCCCAGCATTTT
CDR3 protein: CASSLDRPNQPQHF
V gene: TRBV6-1
D gene: NA
clone size: NA
J gene: TRBJ1-5

CDR3 DNA: TGTGCCAGCAGCTCTCAATCAGGGTCCTACGAGCAGTACTTC
CDR3 protein: CASSSQSGSYEQYF
V gene: TRBV11-2
D gene: NA
clone size: few
J gene: TRBJ2-7

CDR3 DNA: TGTGCCAGCAGCTCCCACGGGACAGGTAACGAGCAGTACTTC
CDR3 protein: CASSSHGTGNEQYF
V gene: TRBV5-5
D gene: TRBD1
clone size: NA
J gene: TRBJ2-7

CDR3 DNA: TGCAGCGCCCGGTCAAGGAGGGGGGAGCTGTTTTTT
CDR3 protein: CSARSRRGELFF
V gene: TRBV29-1
D gene: NA
clone size: few
J gene: TRBJ2-2

CDR3 DNA: TGTGCCTGTACCATTCACTCGGGGGCGAAAAATGAGCAGTTCTTC
CDR3 protein: CACTIHSGAKNEQFF
V gene: TRBV30
D gene: NA
clone size: few
J gene: TRBJ2-1

CDR3 DNA: TGCAGCGTTTCCACCTTCGTAACCTACGAGCAGTACTTC
CDR3 protein: CSVSTFVTYEQYF
V gene: TRBV29-1
D gene: NA
clone size: NA
J gene: TRBJ2-7

CDR3 DNA: TGTGCCAGCAGCTCGGGACAGCATCATCAGCCCCAGCATTTT
CDR3 protein: CASSSGQHHQPQHF
V gene: TRBV5-6
D gene: TRBD1
clone size: few
J gene: TRBJ1-5

CDR3 DNA: TGTGCCAGCAGACTAGCGGATACCTACGAGCAGTACTTC
CDR3 protein: CASRLADTYEQYF
V gene: TRBV2
D gene: TRBD2
clone size: NA
J gene: TRBJ2-7

CDR3 DNA: TGTGCATCAGGACAGGGGGCAACGACAGATACGCAGTATTTT
CDR3 protein: CASGQGATTDTQYF
V gene: TRBV10-3
D gene: TRBD1
clone size: NA
J gene: TRBJ2-3

CDR3 DNA: TGTGCCAGCAGTGTTGGCCAGAGTAATTCACCCCTCCACTTT
CDR3 protein: CASSVGQSNSPLHF
V gene: TRBV2
D gene: NA
clone size: NA
J gene: TRBJ1-6

CDR3 DNA: TGTGCCTGGCGATACCGGGGCGCTGAAAAACTGTTTTTT
CDR3 protein: CAWRYRGAEKLFF
V gene: TRBV30
D gene: NA
clone size: NA
J gene: TRBJ1-4

CDR3 DNA: TGTGCCAGCAGCTGGGGGCGGACCGGGACAGGGTTATCAGATACGCAGTATTTT
CDR3 protein: CASSWGRTGTGLSDTQYF
V gene: TRBV11-3
D gene: TRBD1
clone size: NA
J gene: TRBJ2-3

CDR3 DNA: TGCGCCAGCAGCCAAGATCGAGGTCTTATTGGCAATCAGCCCCAGCATTTT
CDR3 protein: CASSQDRGLIGNQPQHF
V gene: TRBV4-1
D gene: NA
clone size: NA
J gene: TRBJ1-5

CDR3 DNA: TGTGCCACCAGCAGTCGACCGGGCGGTGGCTATGGCTACACCTTC
CDR3 protein: CATSSRPGGGYGYTF
V gene: TRBV15
D gene: NA
clone size: few
J gene: TRBJ1-2

CDR3 DNA: TGTGCCTGGAGTAGGCAGTGGACTGAAGCTTTCTTT
CDR3 protein: CAWSRQWTEAFF
V gene: TRBV30
D gene: NA
clone size: few
J gene: TRBJ1-1

CDR3 DNA: TGTGCCAGCAGTGAAGGGGTCGGCGGGGAGCTGTTTTTT
CDR3 protein: CASSEGVGGELFF
V gene: TRBV2
D gene: NA
clone size: NA
J gene: TRBJ2-2

CDR3 DNA: TGTGCCTGGAAGGGCCTGGGGAATTCACCCCTCCACTTT
CDR3 protein: CAWKGLGNSPLHF
V gene: TRBV30
D gene: NA
clone size: NA
J gene: TRBJ1-6

CDR3 DNA: TGCAGCGTTGAAGACAAGGCCGACAGGGACACTGAAGCTTTCTTT
CDR3 protein: CSVEDKADRDTEAFF
V gene: TRBV29-1
D gene: TRBD1
clone size: NA
J gene: TRBJ1-1

CDR3 DNA: TGTGCCAGCACGCTTTATTGGGCGTACCAAGAGACCCAGTACTTC
CDR3 protein: CASTLYWAYQETQYF
V gene: TRBV5-6
D gene: NA
clone size: NA
J gene: TRBJ2-5

CDR3 DNA: TGTGCCACCAGCAGATTTTTCACGGATGAGCAGTTCTTC
CDR3 protein: CATSRFFTDEQFF
V gene: TRBV15
D gene: NA
clone size: NA
J gene: TRBJ2-1

CDR3 DNA: TGTGCCAGCACCCCCAAGGGGTGGGACAATCAGCCCCAGCATTTT
CDR3 protein: CASTPKGWDNQPQHF
V gene: TRBV7-8
D gene: NA
clone size: few
J gene: TRBJ1-5

CDR3 DNA: TGTGCCAGCAGAAAGACAAGGGGGTGGGAAGCTTTCTTT
CDR3 protein: CASRKTRGWEAFF
V gene: TRBV27
D gene: NA
clone size: NA
J gene: TRBJ1-1

CDR3 DNA: TGTGCCAGCAGCCGTGGACAGGGAGAGCTGTTTTTT
CDR3 protein: CASSRGQGELFF
V gene: TRBV7-8
D gene: TRBD1
clone size: NA
J gene: TRBJ2-2

CDR3 DNA: TGCGCCAGCAGCCAGATCCGACAGGGGGGCAAAGAGACCCAGTACTTC
CDR3 protein: CASSQIRQGGKETQYF
V gene: TRBV4-1
D gene: TRBD1
clone size: few
J gene: TRBJ2-5

CDR3 DNA: TGTGCCTGGAACCGGGTCCGAGGAGAGACCCAGTACTTC
CDR3 protein: CAWNRVRGETQYF
V gene: TRBV30
D gene: NA
clone size: few
J gene: TRBJ2-5

CDR3 DNA: TGCGCCAGCAGCCCAGAGGCAGGGTTATATGGCTACACCTTC
CDR3 protein: CASSPEAGLYGYTF
V gene: TRBV5-1
D gene: NA
clone size: NA
J gene: TRBJ1-2

CDR3 DNA: TGTGCCAGCAGTGAGTCGGCGAACGAGCAGTACTTC
CDR3 protein: CASSESANEQYF
V gene: TRBV25-1
D gene: NA
clone size: NA
J gene: TRBJ2-7

CDR3 DNA: TGTGCCTGGACCCCAGTTTTGGGGAGCCACGAGCAGTACTTC
CDR3 protein: CAWTPVLGSHEQYF
V gene: TRBV30
D gene: NA
clone size: NA
J gene: TRBJ2-7

CDR3 DNA: TGTGCCAGCAGCTCCAACCCAGGGGATCATAATCAGCCCCAGCATTTT
CDR3 protein: CASSSNPGDHNQPQHF
V gene: TRBV5-6
D gene: NA
clone size: few
J gene: TRBJ1-5

CDR3 DNA: TGTGCCAGCAGCCCAACGGGACGAGTAGGCACCGGGGAGCTGTTTTTT
CDR3 protein: CASSPTGRVGTGELFF
V gene: TRBV5-6
D gene: NA
clone size: few
J gene: TRBJ2-2

CDR3 DNA: TGTGCCAGCAGCCAGGGTTCAACGTTGAACACTGAAGCTTTCTTT
CDR3 protein: CASSQGSTLNTEAFF
V gene: TRBV5-6
D gene: NA
clone size: NA
J gene: TRBJ1-1